This passage covers 10 T cell receptor beta chains from one sample sequenced in a study of T cells after yellow fever vaccination. TCRdb fed the 5' RACE reads into MiXCR, producing one record per CDR3 protein. The sample records 450,000 to 550,000 distinct CDR3 sequences, 15% to 20% being singletons. The source was PBMCs, collected 15 days after the yellow fever booster vaccination. The receptor set was obtained from a man aged 30-40 years who received the YFV17D yellow fever vaccine.

The chain recombines TRBV5-6 with TRBJ1-1; 7 bases match TRBD1. V was pared by 3 bases and J by 6 bases, with 8 bases of the junction left unmatched. The CDR3 loop spans 14 amino acids. In germline, CDR1 is SGHDT, CDR2 YYEEEE. DNA of the CDR3: TGTGCCAGCAGCTCTAGAGACAGGGTCCCTGAAGCTTTCTTT. The encoded protein is CASSSRDRVPEAFF.

This clonotype was counted between two and nine times. The V call is TRBV20-1, the J call TRBJ1-1; D not certain. Trimming removed 6 bases from V and 2 bases from J, with 13 bases in between. The CDR3 covers 13 residues. Germline V lookup: CDR1 DFQATT, CDR2 SNEGSKA (reference sequence). The CDR3 DNA is TGCAGTGCCCGGCACGGTGTAAACACTGAAGCTTTCTTT. Translation: CSARHGVNTEAFF.

The V gene is TRBV19, the J gene TRBJ1-5; no clear D. Germline V gene sequence: CDR1 LNHDA, CDR2 SQIVND (reference sequence). Trimming took off 3 bases at V and 2 bases at J, with 14 bases between the two ends. CDR3 length equals 16 residues. CDR3 protein: CASSIFSGVGNQPQHF. For the CDR3, the DNA is TGTGCCAGTAGTATTTTCTCCGGAGTGGGCAATCAGCCCCAGCATTTT.

J is TRBJ2-7 and V is TRBV10-3, with TRBD1 matching over 7 bases. The CDR3 is 13 residues long. J gave up 2 bases and V 3 bases, and 1 base lay outside the gene matches. Germline loops: CDR1 ENHRY, CDR2 SYGVKD. The CDR3 DNA sequence: TGTGCCATCAGTGACGGGACAGCCTACGAGCAGTACTTC. This translates into CAISDGTAYEQYF.

This clonotype appeared once. The CDR3, as DNA: TGCAGCGTGGTCCCCTCGGACAGGGCAGCCTACGAGCAGTACTTC. It codes for CSVVPSDRAAYEQYF. This rearrangement joins TRBV29-1 to TRBJ2-7; 8 nucleotides match TRBD1. Germline V gene sequence: CDR1 SQVTM, CDR2 ANQGSEA. The CDR3 has 15 amino acids. Trimming took 6 bases from V and 2 from J; bases not matched to a gene: 12.

The V and J genes are TRBV5-8 and TRBJ2-5; D might be TRBD2 (7 bases). This CDR3 spans 14 amino acids. CDR1 is SGHTS, CDR2 YDEGEE, per germline. The V end lost 4 bases, the J end lost 5 bases, and 15 bases lay between the germline ends. CDR3: CASSTPGGRETQYF. The CDR3 nucleotides are TGTGCCAGCAGCACTCCGGGGGGCCGGGAGACCCAGTACTTC.

This chain connects TRBV29-1 to TRBJ2-5; 8 nucleotides align to TRBD1. Germline CDR1 is SQVTM and CDR2 is ANQGSEA. The CDR3 spans 17 residues. The V segment lost 1 base and the J segment 3 bases; nucleotides outside the gene matches: 13. This chain's CDR3 is CSVEGHLSQGQEETQYF. The CDR3 nucleotides are TGCAGCGTTGAAGGGCACCTTTCTCAGGGACAGGAAGAGACCCAGTACTTC. The complete variable domain, with remaining parts taken from reference TRBV29-1 and TRBJ2-5, reads SAVISQKPSRDICQRGTSLTIQCQVDSQVTMMFWYRQQPGQSLTLIATANQGSEATYESGFVIDKFPISRPNLTFSTLTVSNMSPEDSSIYLCSVEGHLSQGQEETQYFGPGTRLLVL.

This clonotype was detected a few times. The chain employs TRBV5-5 and TRBJ2-6; 7 bases are a match to TRBD1. The V gene's germline CDR1 is SGHKS and CDR2 YYEKEE (reference sequence). This CDR3 has 18 amino acids. V dropped 2 bases and J dropped 1; count of bases not matched to a gene: 9. The CDR3 bases are TGTGCCAGCAGCTTCCACAGGGGTCCAGAATCTGGGGCCAACGTCCTGACTTTC. Its translation is CASSFHRGPESGANVLTF.

The rearrangement uses TRBV12-3 or TRBV12-4 and TRBJ2-7, with TRBD2 matching over 8 bases. The CDR3 covers 17 residues. J was trimmed by 3 bases and V by 6 bases; bases with no gene match: 16. The DNA of the CDR3 is TGTGCCAGCAGCCGACTAACCGGGACTAGGGGGTACTACGAGCAGTACTTC. It translates to CASSRLTGTRGYYEQYF.

This clonotype was found a few times. V is TRBV5-1 and J is TRBJ2-1; 11 nucleotides line up with TRBD2. The ends lost 5 bases at V and 3 bases at J; junction bases unmatched: 4. CDR3 size: 15 residues. Germline values: CDR1 SGHRS, CDR2 YFSETQ. As DNA, the CDR3 is TGCGCCAGCAGAAAAGGACTAGCGGGCTACAATGAGCAGTTCTTC. Translating gives CASRKGLAGYNEQFF. Looking up the rest from reference TRBV5-1 and TRBJ2-1 gives the full variable domain: KAGVTQTPRYLIKTRGQQVTLSCSPISGHRSVSWYQQTPGQGLQFLFEYFSETQRNKGNFPGRFSGRQFSNSRSEMNVSTLELGDSALYLCASRKGLAGYNEQFFGPGTRLTVL.